The entry below gives a single TCR beta chain sequence along with its context. What antigen it recognizes has not been identified. Base qualities are not at hand, and no much larger clone is one base apart. The sample is drawn from a study of blood T cell repertoires in COVID-19 (dated by TCRdb to the early 2020s). As for the study more broadly: Samples from collaborators originated in the United States, Italy and Spain and spanned both the acute and convalescent phases of COVID-19. The samples were drawn from the first 160 participants of the ongoing ImmuneRACE study and from over 950 subjects provided by 6 global collaborators. Where available, HLA class I and class II types were obtained from metadata supplied by the sample provider rather than from assay-based typing. A freely available public database, intended as a resource for researchers studying the immune response to SARS-CoV-2, is where the repertoires were released. The material from the prospective study consisted of cDNA or gDNA derived from T cells, B-cell-depleted T cells, or PBMCs. Deeply sampled blood TCRbeta repertoires from subjects exposed to, actively infected with, or recovered from COVID-19 were included in the dataset. Nearly every sample came with metadata listing a de-identified subject ID, COVID-19 status, age in years and sex. Results the study describes overall, beyond this receptor: The quantity of clinical and demographic metadata differed by source and by participant and was supplied without curation.

According to the germline V gene, CDR1 reads MGHDK and CDR2 reads SYGVNS. Cut back by 2 bases and 6 bases, the V and J ends lie 9 bases apart. The CDR3, cysteine through phenylalanine, is 13 amino acids long. Only CDR3 DNA is held: 39 bases, read in frame from base 1. Each collaborating institution followed its own protocols to collect whole blood in K2EDTA tubes. For TCRbeta analysis, collaborators shipped samples as frozen whole blood, isolated PBMCs, or DNA extracted from either of those sample types. TCRbeta CDR3 regions were amplified from genomic DNA using the immunoSEQ Assay, a bias-controlled multiplex PCR. In the original analysis: The number of nucleated cells in each sample was estimated from the amplification of reference gene primers within the assay. To quantify the absolute abundance of each unique TCRbeta CDR3 rearrangement, sequence reads were collapsed and filtered. Productive Simpson clonality was computed per sample as the square root of Simpson's diversity index over productive rearrangements. In its TCRdb copy, this immuneACCESS table keeps in-frame sequences only and misses some clones. Where compared with another copy, unresolved V genes explain less than half of these, and the others have no known cause. That table furnishes V, J and clone size, whereas the DNA furnished D and trimming. For this sample the table gives about 230,000 clones, of which around four fifths were detected only once. Under 3% of the sample comes from the top ten.

Sequencing was carried out using peripheral blood. The sequence was collected from a woman aged 70-85 years with active or convalescent COVID-19. The V and J segments used are TRBV25-1 and TRBJ2-3; the D gene identity is not certain. The sequence in DNA is TGTGCCAGCAGTGAACGGCCCGGGGATACGCAGTATTTT. This sequence encodes CASSERPGDTQYF.